Shown below are 29 T cell receptor beta chains from a single sample sequenced in a study of cytomegalovirus exposure and HLA in healthy donors. The PCR used 60 Vbeta and 13 Jbeta primers. This table comes from immunoSEQ multiplex PCR, and its TCRdb copy is limited to in-frame clones, with some not included. The sample shows fewer than 90,000 clones, about three quarters of them seen only once. Sequencing was carried out using PBMCs. The receptors were gathered from a male donor in good health and CMV-seropositive.

This chain links TRBV4-2 with TRBJ1-2; 7 nucleotides agree with TRBD1. Germline lookup yields CDR1 LGHNA and CDR2 YNFKEQ. The CDR3 runs 13 residues. Trimming at V came to 4 bases and at J to 8 bases, leaving 7 bases not matched to a gene. This CDR3 is CASSLTTGSGYTF. CDR3 sequence (DNA): TGTGCCAGCAGCCTCACGACAGGGAGCGGCTACACCTTC.

This clone was recorded a few times. The V call is TRBV18, the J call TRBJ2-2, with D possibly TRBD1 on 6 matching bases. The CDR3 loop spans 18 amino acids. Germline CDR1 reads KGHSH; CDR2 reads LQKENI. The V and J ends lost 0 bases and 6 bases respectively, with 20 bases between them. Here the CDR3 DNA reads TGTGCCAGCTCACCACCGGGCAGGGGATGGGGAAACGCCGGGGAGCTGTTTTTT. Its protein product is CASSPPGRGWGNAGELFF.

V is TRBV6-1 and J is TRBJ2-3; D may be TRBD2 (6 bases). The CDR3 is made up of 16 amino acids. V was trimmed by 3 bases and J by 1 base, leaving 14 bases between them. Germline CDR1 reads MNHNS; CDR2 reads SASEGT. The CDR3 is CASSDPGGVRTDTQYF. CDR3 DNA: TGTGCCAGCAGTGATCCTGGCGGGGTTCGCACAGATACGCAGTATTTT.

The V and J genes are TRBV15 and TRBJ2-7; D unclear. The germline gives CDR1 LNHNV, CDR2 YYDKDF (reference sequence). V was pared by 1 base and J by 3 bases, with 7 bases between. There are 13 residues in the CDR3. The chain's CDR3 is CATSRAQSYEQYF. The DNA of the CDR3 is TGTGCCACCAGCAGAGCACAGAGCTACGAGCAGTACTTC.

This chain uses TRBV28 with TRBJ2-7; a weak D match, TRBD2 (6 bases). The V gene's germline CDR1 is MDHEN and CDR2 SYDVKM. The CDR3 runs to 19 residues. The V end was cut by 3 bases, the J end by 0 bases, with 24 bases between. CDR3 residues: CASSFDLVVRDYSSYEQYF. The CDR3 coding sequence is TGTGCCAGCAGTTTCGATTTGGTCGTGCGGGATTATTCCTCCTACGAGCAGTACTTC.

The CDR3 here is CASSGGQGEVVEKLFF. The DNA for the CDR3 is TGTGCCAGCAGCGGCGGACAGGGGGAGGTGGTTGAAAAACTGTTTTTT. This sequence joins TRBV7-6 and TRBJ1-4; TRBD1 matches 10 bases. The CDR3 extends over 16 amino acids. Per germline, CDR1 SGHVS and CDR2 FNYEAQ. Trimming took 5 bases from V and 7 from J; bases not matched to a gene: 10.

This chain uses TRBV29-1 with TRBJ2-6, with TRBD1 identical over 7 bases. Germline-derived CDR1 and CDR2 are SQVTM and ANQGSEA. V shed 4 bases and J 4 bases; nucleotides not matched to a gene: 13. CDR3 length: 17 residues. CDR3 region: CSVGGQRGRAGANVLTF. In DNA form, the CDR3 reads TGCAGCGTTGGAGGACAAAGGGGGCGGGCGGGGGCCAACGTCCTGACTTTC.

The rearrangement uses TRBV4-2 and TRBJ2-2; 8 bases are shared with TRBD2. CDR1 and CDR2 from the germline V gene are LGHNA and YNFKEQ. This CDR3 spans 17 amino acids. The ends lost 3 bases at V and 7 bases at J; junction bases unmatched: 13. CDR3 amino acids: CASSQGATGGPFGELFF. CDR3 coding DNA: TGTGCCAGCAGCCAGGGGGCCACGGGAGGGCCGTTCGGGGAGCTGTTTTTT.

This rearrangement joins TRBV9 to TRBJ2-7; D unclear. This CDR3 has 15 residues. Per the germline V gene, CDR1 is SGDLS and CDR2 is YYNGEE. V shed 3 bases and J shed 0 bases, with 13 bases lying between them. CDR3 DNA: TGTGCCAGCAGCGGAAACAGTGAAAGCTCCTACGAGCAGTACTTC. Its translation is CASSGNSESSYEQYF.

V is TRBV2 and J is TRBJ2-3; 8 nucleotides align to TRBD2. Germline V gene data show CDR1 as SNHLY and CDR2 as FYNNEI. Trimming at V came to 6 bases and at J to 3 bases, leaving 5 bases not matched to a gene. The CDR3 loop spans 14 amino acids. The CDR3 DNA reads TGTGCCAGCAGCCGGGGGGGCGGGACAGATACGCAGTATTTT. It codes for CASSRGGGTDTQYF.

This rearrangement joins TRBV27 to TRBJ2-7, with D possibly matching TRBD2 (7 bases). The CDR3 is 11 residues long. Germline V gene lookup returns CDR1 MNHEY and CDR2 SMNVEV (reference sequence). Trimming stripped 6 bases from V and 10 bases from J, with 13 bases between. The CDR3 DNA sequence: TGTGCCAGCAGCTCGAGGGGGGGACAGTACTTC. Amino acids: CASSSRGGQYF.

The chain couples TRBV2 to TRBJ1-1; D gene uncertain. Germline V gives CDR1 SNHLY, CDR2 FYNNEI. The CDR3 loop spans 14 amino acids. Trimming took off 8 bases at V and 4 bases at J, with 17 bases between the two ends. The CDR3 DNA is TGTGCCAGCCAAAGGACCGGGGTGGGCACTGAAGCTTTCTTT. It encodes CASQRTGVGTEAFF.

This chain uses TRBV6-1 with TRBJ2-5, with 10 nucleotides matching TRBD1. CDR3 size: 15 residues. V trimming: 1 base; J trimming: 4 bases; junction bases outside the gene matches: 3. Germline V CDR1 and CDR2: MNHNS, SASEGT. CDR3 bases: TGTGCCAGCAGTGAAGGGGGACAGGGGTCAGAGACCCAGTACTTC. Its translation: CASSEGGQGSETQYF.

This clone has only a few counts. V usage is TRBV6-4 and J usage is TRBJ2-1; 11 bases are shared with TRBD2. Per the germline V gene, CDR1 is MRHNA and CDR2 is SNTAGT. This CDR3 is built from 14 residues. J was trimmed by 3 bases and V by 10 bases; bases with no gene match: 5. In nucleotides, the CDR3 is TGTGCCAACCCGGGACTAGCGGACTACAATGAGCAGTTCTTC. This encodes CANPGLADYNEQFF.

The rearrangement links TRBV7-2 to TRBJ2-7, with 7 positions matching TRBD1. The CDR3 spans 14 residues. CDR1 and CDR2 (germline): SGHTA, FQGNSA. V dropped 5 bases and J dropped 2; count of bases not matched to a gene: 6. The chain's CDR3 is CASSLGTVTYEQYF. CDR3 nucleotides: TGTGCCAGCAGCCTCGGGACAGTAACCTACGAGCAGTACTTC.

A few counts support this clone. The chain employs TRBV5-1 and TRBJ1-5; D remains unclear. The CDR3 runs to 14 residues. V dropped 0 bases and J dropped 3 bases, with 7 bases sitting between them. Germline CDR1 reads SGHRS; CDR2 reads YFSETQ. The CDR3 loop is CASSLDGSNQPQHF. The DNA for the CDR3 is TGCGCCAGCAGCTTGGACGGTTCCAATCAGCCCCAGCATTTT.

The chain has TRBV28 and TRBJ1-2; possible D gene TRBD1, 6 bases. The CDR3 covers 14 residues. Germline V gene lookup returns CDR1 MDHEN and CDR2 SYDVKM. Trimming left V 5 bases short and J 8 bases short, with 18 bases between. CDR3 residues: CASSTPDSSGGYTF. The DNA of the CDR3 is TGTGCCAGCAGTACCCCGGACAGCTCCGGGGGCTACACCTTC.

This chain connects TRBV19 to TRBJ2-2; TRBD2 agrees at 7 bases. Germline assignment: CDR1 LNHDA and CDR2 SQIVND (reference sequence). V gave up 1 base and J gave up 5 bases; unmatched junction bases: 1. This CDR3 has 14 amino acids. In DNA, the CDR3 is TGTGCCAGTAGTATAGCGCGGGGGACCGGGGAGCTGTTTTTT. Protein product: CASSIARGTGELFF.

The chain is built from TRBV15 and TRBJ2-7, with 15 bases matching TRBD2. The CDR3 consists of 18 residues. Unmatched junction bases numbered 10, after V lost 5 bases and J lost 2 bases. Germline V gene data show CDR1 as LNHNV and CDR2 as YYDKDF (reference sequence). The CDR3 nucleotides read TGTGCCACCAGCGGTGGGGGACTAGCGGGAGGTGATCCCTACGAGCAGTACTTC. Translation gives CATSGGGLAGGDPYEQYF.

The chain employs TRBV28 and TRBJ1-1; the match to TRBD1 covers 8 bases. The V and J ends lost 8 bases and 3 bases, in that order; junction bases with no gene match: 8. The CDR3 totals 14 residues. In germline, CDR1 is MDHEN, CDR2 SYDVKM. DNA for the CDR3: TGTGCCAGCCGACTCCTACAGGGGGACACTGAAGCTTTCTTT. As protein: CASRLLQGDTEAFF.

This chain links TRBV5-4 with TRBJ2-3; tentatively, D is TRBD2 (5 bases). V lost 7 bases to trimming and J lost 1 base, with 16 bases between them. CDR3 length: 15 residues. CDR1 is SGHNT and CDR2 is YYREEE in the germline V gene (reference sequence). CDR3 nucleotide sequence: TGTGCCAGCCCCGGTCGGGGAACCGGCACAGATACGCAGTATTTT. It translates to CASPGRGTGTDTQYF.

This chain connects TRBV5-3 to TRBJ2-7, with 14 bases aligning to TRBD2. TRBV5-3 qualifies as an ORF whose function is uncertain. V lost 4 bases, J lost 0 bases, and 9 bases stayed unmatched. The CDR3 extends over 18 amino acids. CDR3 nucleotide sequence: TGTGCCAGAAGCCGACGGACTAGCGGGAGGCCTCCCTCCTACGAGCAGTACTTC. Translated: CARSRRTSGRPPSYEQYF.

In nucleotides, the CDR3 is TGTGCCAGCAGTGCGGCAGGGAATGGCTACACCTTC. It yields the protein CASSAAGNGYTF. V usage is TRBV25-1 and J usage is TRBJ1-2, with D possibly matching TRBD1 (5 bases). V lost 4 bases and J lost 6, with 9 bases in between. The CDR3 extends over 12 amino acids. Per the germline V gene, CDR1 is MGHDK and CDR2 is SYGVNS.

The J gene is TRBJ2-7, the V gene TRBV23-1; TRBD1 aligns across 12 bases. TRBV23-1 is labeled an ORF, and its function is uncertain. The CDR3 totals 16 residues. V trimming: 2 bases; J trimming: 7 bases; junction bases outside the gene matches: 9. CDR3 residues: CASSQPPGQGAWEQYF. In DNA form, the CDR3 reads TGCGCCAGCAGTCAACCCCCGGGACAGGGGGCTTGGGAGCAGTACTTC.

V usage is TRBV7-9 and J usage is TRBJ2-3, with D tentatively TRBD2 (6 bases). Germline assignment: CDR1 SEHNR and CDR2 FQNEAQ (reference sequence). V was clipped by 4 bases and J by 0 bases, with 11 bases between them. The CDR3 contains 15 residues. CDR3 sequence (DNA): TGTGCCAGCAGCTCGAGACTAGAAAGCACAGATACGCAGTATTTT. It yields the protein CASSSRLESTDTQYF.

This clone was found a few times. CDR3 loop: CASSQGGGPRTDTQYF. In DNA, the CDR3 is TGCGCCAGCAGCCAAGGAGGCGGGCCTCGCACAGATACGCAGTATTTT. The J gene is TRBJ2-3, the V gene TRBV4-3, with D perhaps matching TRBD2 (5 bases). Trimming removed 1 base from V and 1 base from J, with 12 bases in between. The CDR3 totals 16 residues. Germline V gives CDR1 LGHNA, CDR2 YSLEER.

The chain has TRBV4-2 and TRBJ2-1; tentative D call: TRBD1 (5 bases). The length of the CDR3 is 15 residues. V dropped 0 bases and J dropped 7 bases, with 13 bases sitting between them. Germline assignment: CDR1 LGHNA and CDR2 YNFKEQ. This chain's CDR3 is CASSQDQAGPNEQFF. The DNA for the CDR3 is TGTGCCAGCAGCCAAGATCAGGCAGGGCCGAATGAGCAGTTCTTC.

V usage is TRBV10-3 and J usage is TRBJ2-3, with 13 bases identical to TRBD2. After removal of 7 bases from V and 6 bases from J, the junction contained 10 bases not matched to a gene. Germline V gives CDR1 ENHRY, CDR2 SYGVKD. The CDR3 totals 16 residues. The CDR3 DNA is TGTGCCATCAATAGTAAGGGGACTAGCGGGATCGATACGCAGTATTTT. Residues: CAINSKGTSGIDTQYF.

This clone has only a few counts. The same CDR3 also results from other DNA sequences found in this sample. The DNA of the CDR3 is TGTGCCAGCAGTTACTCCAGGTATAGCAATCAGCCCCAGCATTTT. It codes for CASSYSRYSNQPQHF. This rearrangement joins TRBV6-5 to TRBJ1-5; D call uncertain. CDR1 is MNHEY and CDR2 is SVGAGI in the germline V gene. V lost 0 bases and J 0 bases, leaving 6 bases between the germline ends. This CDR3 region has 15 residues.